Shown below are 2 T cell receptor beta chains from a single sample sequenced in a study of T cells in localized non-small cell lung cancer. Repertoires were generated with immunoSEQ multiplex PCR, while TCRdb's copy carries only in-frame clones and drops some. Of some 80,000 clones listed, 84% are singletons. The starting material was peripheral blood, obtained before any cancer treatment. Every receptor here comes from a man aged 35 to 69 with stage I lung adenocarcinoma.

The V gene is TRBV5-4, the J gene TRBJ1-4; D is unclear. The V gene lost 5 bases and the J gene lost 3 bases, with 11 bases spanning the gap. The CDR3 loop spans 14 amino acids. Germline V gene sequence: CDR1 SGHNT, CDR2 YYREEE (reference sequence). The CDR3 is CASRPEQANEKLFF. CDR3 nucleotides: TGTGCCAGCAGACCGGAGCAGGCTAATGAAAAACTGTTTTTT.

The rearrangement links TRBV2 to TRBJ2-1, with TRBD2 matching 12 bases. Germline assignment: CDR1 SNHLY and CDR2 FYNNEI. The CDR3 covers 12 residues. With V trimmed by 7 bases and J by 10 bases, 2 bases remained unmatched. In nucleotides, the CDR3 is TGTGCCAGCACTCTAGCGGGGGGGGAGCAGTTCTTC. Translation: CASTLAGGEQFF.